This record covers a single T cell receptor (beta chain). Antigen specificity is unknown. Sequenced by immunoSEQ multiplex PCR; TCRdb stores in-frame clones only, minus some. The sample lists under 250,000 clones; approximately 84% were seen once. CDR1 and CDR2 (germline): MNHEY, SMNVEV (reference sequence). After removal of 10 bases from V and 5 bases from J, the junction contained 3 bases not matched to a gene. The CDR3 loop spans 11 amino acids. The data are from a study of cytomegalovirus exposure and HLA in healthy donors. Study outcomes and limitations: First-cohort TCR clusters were later found to tend to co-occur in the approximately 120 validation repertoires.

The receptor's source is a man between 18 and 35 years old in good health and CMV-seropositive. V and J are TRBV27 and TRBJ2-5; 8 positions match TRBD2. The sample consisted of PBMCs. The CDR3 here is CAIGGGETQYF. CDR3 in DNA: TGTGCCATCGGGGGGGGTGAGACCCAGTACTTC.